Described below is a single T cell receptor beta chain sequence and its context. This entry is derived from a study of blood T cell repertoires in COVID-19. In the study overall: Specimens from acute and convalescent COVID-19 originated in the United States, Italy and Spain. The analysed material was cDNA or gDNA that came from T cells, B-cell-depleted T cells, or PBMCs.

Germline-derived CDR1 and CDR2 are SGHRS and YFSETQ. After removal of 1 base from V and 4 bases from J, the junction contained 0 bases not matched to a gene. This CDR3 has 13 residues. The protocol was immunoSEQ multiplex PCR, while the TCRdb copy is restricted to in-frame clones and leaves out a portion. This table holds nearly 350,000 clones, around 91% found once. The chain couples TRBV5-1 to TRBJ2-3; 7 nucleotides align to TRBD2. This sequence originates from a woman between 18 and 30 years old who had recovered from COVID-19. Sequences were obtained from peripheral blood. The CDR3 DNA sequence: TGCGCCAGCAGCTTGCGGGGGGCAGATACGCAGTATTTT. Residues: CASSLRGADTQYF.